Given below is one T cell receptor (beta chain) in context. The antigen remains undetermined. A much larger clone differs by one base, so this may be a read error. MiXCR, applied by TCRdb to the reads, yields one record per CDR3 protein. The table has approximately 500,000 distinct CDR3 sequences, approximately 16% seen once. This sample was included in a study of T cell repertoires in cytomegalovirus infection. About the study: Public TCR beta signatures provided an indication of both CMV infection and a matching HLA type.

Study findings and constraints: HLA-C-restricted CMV-specific TCR beta clonotypes prevailed in the ex vivo response.

Trimming removed 2 bases at V and 7 bases at J, with 8 bases between. The CDR3 is 12 residues long. Sequencing was done on a sample of CD8+ T cells from PBMCs. The chain couples TRBV12-3 or TRBV12-4 to TRBJ1-1; D unresolved. This clonotype was obtained from a human donor in good health (CMV status not recorded). Some clones in this sample may be carry-over from other donors' samples. In DNA, the CDR3 is TGTGCCAGCAGTTTAACGTACAGTGAAGCTTTCTTT. It encodes CASSLTYSEAFF.